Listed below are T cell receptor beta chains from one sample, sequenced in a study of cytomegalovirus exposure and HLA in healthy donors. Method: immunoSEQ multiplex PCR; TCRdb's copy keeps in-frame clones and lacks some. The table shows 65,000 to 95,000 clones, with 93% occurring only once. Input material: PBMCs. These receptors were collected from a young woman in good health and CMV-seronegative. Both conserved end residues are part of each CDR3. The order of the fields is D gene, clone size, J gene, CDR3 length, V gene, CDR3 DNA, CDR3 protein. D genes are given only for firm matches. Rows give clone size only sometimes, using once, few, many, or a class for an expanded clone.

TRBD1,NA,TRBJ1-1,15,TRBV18,TGTGCCAGCTCACCCTCGACAGGGGGGAACACTGAAGCTTTCTTT,CASSPSTGGNTEAFF
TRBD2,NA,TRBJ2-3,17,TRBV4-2,TGTGCCAGCAGCCAAGATGGGTCGGGGGGGCGCACAGATACGCAGTATTTT,CASSQDGSGGRTDTQYF
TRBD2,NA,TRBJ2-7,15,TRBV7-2,TGTGCCAGCAGCTTAAAGCGGGAGCAGGGATACGAGCAGTACTTC,CASSLKREQGYEQYF
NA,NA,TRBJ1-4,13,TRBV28,TGTGCCAGCAGTTCAGGGGTGGGGGAAAAACTGTTTTTT,CASSSGVGEKLFF
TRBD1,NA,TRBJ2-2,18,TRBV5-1,TGCGCCAGCAGCTACAACCCCCGGGACAGGGAGGGGGGACGGGAGCTGTTTTTT,CASSYNPRDREGGRELFF
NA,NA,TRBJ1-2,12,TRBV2,TGTGCCAGCAGTGAGGAGAACTATGGCTACACCTTC,CASSEENYGYTF
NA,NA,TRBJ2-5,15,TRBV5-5,TGTGCCAGCAGCTTCCCTTTAGGGGGGGTGGAGACCCAGTACTTC,CASSFPLGGVETQYF
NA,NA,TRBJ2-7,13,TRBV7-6,TGTGCCAGCAGCTTAGGCAGGACCTACGAGCAGTACTTC,CASSLGRTYEQYF
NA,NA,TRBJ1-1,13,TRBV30,TGTGCCTGGAGTGTACAGGCAAACACTGAAGCTTTCTTT,CAWSVQANTEAFF
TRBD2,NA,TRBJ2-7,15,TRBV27,TGTGCCAGCAGTTCACTAGCGGGAGGACCCTACGAGCAGTACTTC,CASSSLAGGPYEQYF
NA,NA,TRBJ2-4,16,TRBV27,TGTGCCAGCAGTTCCACAGGGTTATTAGCCAAAAACATTCAGTACTTC,CASSSTGLLAKNIQYF
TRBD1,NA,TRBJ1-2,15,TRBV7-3,TGTGCCAGCAGCTTACAGGACAGGGGCGGCTATGGCTACACCTTC,CASSLQDRGGYGYTF
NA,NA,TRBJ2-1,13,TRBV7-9,TGTGCCAGCAGCTTACCACAGCACAATGAGCAGTTCTTC,CASSLPQHNEQFF
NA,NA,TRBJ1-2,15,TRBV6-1,TGTGCCAGCAGTGAAGTGGCACGGGGGGCGCTTGGCTACACCTTC,CASSEVARGALGYTF
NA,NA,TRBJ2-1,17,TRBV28,TGTGCCAGCAGACCTGGCGTAGTAGCCGGATCCTACAATGAGCAGTTCTTC,CASRPGVVAGSYNEQFF
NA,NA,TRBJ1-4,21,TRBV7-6,TGTGCCAGCAGCTTAGCGCTACGGCCCACGATCGGCGGCTCAACTAATGAAAAACTGTTTTTT,CASSLALRPTIGGSTNEKLFF
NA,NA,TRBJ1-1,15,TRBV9,TGTGCCAGCAGCGTAGGAGTTGTGACACTGGAACGGGCTTTCTTT,CASSVGVVTLERAFF
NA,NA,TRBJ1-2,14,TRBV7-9,TGTGCCAGCAGCTTAGACGAGCGTAACTATGGCTACACCTTC,CASSLDERNYGYTF
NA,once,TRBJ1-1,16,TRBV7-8,TGTGCCAGCAGCTTAGCGCGGGGGATTATGAACACTGAAGCTTTCTTT,CASSLARGIMNTEAFF
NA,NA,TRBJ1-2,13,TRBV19,TGTGCCAGCCGACCGGTGGGGGGATATGGCTACACCTTC,CASRPVGGYGYTF
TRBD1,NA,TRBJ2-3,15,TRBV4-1,TGCGCCAGCAGCCGGGACAGGGATAGCACAGATACGCAGTATTTT,CASSRDRDSTDTQYF
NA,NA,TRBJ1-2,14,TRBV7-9,TGTGCCAGCAGCTTGGATAGAGGGGAGGATGGCTACACCTTC,CASSLDRGEDGYTF
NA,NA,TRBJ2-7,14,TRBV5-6,TGTGCCAGCAGCTCACCCTACTTTTTCTACGAGCAGTACTTC,CASSSPYFFYEQYF
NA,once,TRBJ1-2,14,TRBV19,TGTGCCACCGAAGCCGGCGGACAGCCCTATGGCTACACCTTC,CATEAGGQPYGYTF
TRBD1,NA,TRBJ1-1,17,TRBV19,TGTGCCAGTAGTAAGGGACAGGGGCCTCCCTTGAACACTGAAGCTTTCTTT,CASSKGQGPPLNTEAFF
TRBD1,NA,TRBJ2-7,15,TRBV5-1,TGCGCCAGCAGCGGCATGACAGGGCGTTCGGATGGGCAGTACTTC,CASSGMTGRSDGQYF
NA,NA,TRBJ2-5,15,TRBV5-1,TGCGCCAGCGCCAAGGGGGGGGCGCAACTGGAGACCCAGTACTTC,CASAKGGAQLETQYF
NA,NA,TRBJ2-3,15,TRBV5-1,TGCGCCAGCAGCTTCACACCCTCTAGCACAGATACGCAGTATTTT,CASSFTPSSTDTQYF
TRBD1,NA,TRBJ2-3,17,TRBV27,TGTGCCAGCAGTTTATATGGGACAGGGGGCGTCACAGATACGCAGTATTTT,CASSLYGTGGVTDTQYF
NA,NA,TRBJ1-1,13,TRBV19,TGTGCCAGTAGCTCGGCAGGTTTGGCTGAAGCTTTCTTT,CASSSAGLAEAFF
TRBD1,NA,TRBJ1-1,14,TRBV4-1,TGCGCCAGCAGCCAAGTGAGACAGGGCACTGAAGCTTTCTTT,CASSQVRQGTEAFF
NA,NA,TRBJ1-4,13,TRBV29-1,TGCAGCGTTGTAACGGGGGTAGGTGAAAAACTGTTTTTT,CSVVTGVGEKLFF
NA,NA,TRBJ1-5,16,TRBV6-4,TGTGCCAGCAGTGACTTGAAAACCACGAGGAATCAGCCCCAGCATTTT,CASSDLKTTRNQPQHF
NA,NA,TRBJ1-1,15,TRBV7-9,TGTGCCAGCAGCCCAACGCGGCAGTTGAACACTGAAGCTTTCTTT,CASSPTRQLNTEAFF
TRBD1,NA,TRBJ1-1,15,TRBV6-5,TGTGCCAGCAGTTCACCGACAGGGGTGAACACTGAAGCTTTCTTT,CASSSPTGVNTEAFF
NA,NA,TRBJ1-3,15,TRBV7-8,TGTGCCAGCAGCCCTTCATCGGGCTCTGGAAACACCATATATTTT,CASSPSSGSGNTIYF
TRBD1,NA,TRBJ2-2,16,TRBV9,TGTGCCAGCAGCGTCACCGGGACAGGGCTGTCCGGGGAGCTGTTTTTT,CASSVTGTGLSGELFF
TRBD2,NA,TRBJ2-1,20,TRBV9,TGTGCCAGCAGCGTAAGGGGTAGCGGGAGTGTCCGAAGCTCCTACAATGAGCAGTTCTTC,CASSVRGSGSVRSSYNEQFF
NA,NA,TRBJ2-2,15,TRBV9,TGTGCCAGCAGCGTGACGGGGGAAGGCACCGGGGAGCTGTTTTTT,CASSVTGEGTGELFF
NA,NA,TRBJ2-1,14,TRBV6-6,TGTGCCAGCAGTTACACTCAGGGCTACAATGAGCAGTTCTTC,CASSYTQGYNEQFF
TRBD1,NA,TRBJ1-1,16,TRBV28,TGTGCCAGCAGTCAACCGGGACAGGGGCCGAACACTGAAGCTTTCTTT,CASSQPGQGPNTEAFF
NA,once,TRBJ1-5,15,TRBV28,TGTGCCAGCAGTTTAGAGACAGGCTTCAATCAGCCCCAGCATTTT,CASSLETGFNQPQHF
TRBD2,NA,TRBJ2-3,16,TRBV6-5,TGTGCCAGCAGTTACTCCAGCGGGGGGGATGGAGATACGCAGTATTTT,CASSYSSGGDGDTQYF
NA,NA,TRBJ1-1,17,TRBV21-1,TGTGCCAGCAGCAGGGGGACTGGTTACATTCTGAACACTGAAGCTTTCTTT,CASSRGTGYILNTEAFF
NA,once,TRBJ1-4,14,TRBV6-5,TGTGCCAGCAGTCTGGACACGTTTAATGAAAAACTGTTTTTT,CASSLDTFNEKLFF
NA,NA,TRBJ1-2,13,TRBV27,TGTGCCAGCAGTTTGAACAGGGTTGCTGGCTACACCTTT,CASSLNRVAGYTF
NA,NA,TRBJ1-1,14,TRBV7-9,TGTGCCAGCAGCCCCGTGCAGGGTTTCACTGAAGCTTTCTTT,CASSPVQGFTEAFF
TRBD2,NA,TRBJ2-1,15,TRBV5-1,TGCGCCAGCAGCACGGGACTAGTCGGCCACAATGAGCAGTTCTTC,CASSTGLVGHNEQFF
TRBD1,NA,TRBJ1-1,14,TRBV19,TGTGCCAGTAGTATGCGGACAGGGAACACTGAAGCTTTCTTT,CASSMRTGNTEAFF
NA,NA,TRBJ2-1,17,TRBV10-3,TGTGCCATCAGTGTCAACCCAGCGGGCTCCCTTTACAATGAGCAGTTCTTC,CAISVNPAGSLYNEQFF
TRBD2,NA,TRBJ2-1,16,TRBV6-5,TGTGCCAGCAGTTCAACTAGCGGGAGGTCAACACCGACGGCGTTCTTC,CASSSTSGRSTPTAFF
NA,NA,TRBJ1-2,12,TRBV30,TGTGCCTGGACCCACTCGAGCTATGGCTACACCTTC,CAWTHSSYGYTF
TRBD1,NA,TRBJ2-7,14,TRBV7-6,TGTGCCAGTAGCGAAGCGGACAGGAGCTACGAGCAGTACTTC,CASSEADRSYEQYF
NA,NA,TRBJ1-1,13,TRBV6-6,TGTGCCAGCAGTTTCGGTGGGAACACTGAAGCTTTCTTT,CASSFGGNTEAFF
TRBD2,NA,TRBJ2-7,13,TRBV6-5,TGTGCCAGCAGGACTAGCGGTCCCTACGAGCAGTACTTC,CASRTSGPYEQYF
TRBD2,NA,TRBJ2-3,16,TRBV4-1,TGCGCCAGCAGCCAAGGTCGACTAGCGGCAACAGATACGCAGTATTTT,CASSQGRLAATDTQYF
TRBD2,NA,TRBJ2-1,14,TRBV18,TGTGCCAGCTCTCCGGCGAGCGGGATTGGTGAGCAGTTCTTC,CASSPASGIGEQFF
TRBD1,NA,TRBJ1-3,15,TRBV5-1,TGCGCCAGCAGCCAAGACAGGGGGCATGGAAACACCATATATTTT,CASSQDRGHGNTIYF
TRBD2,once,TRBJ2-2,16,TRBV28,TGTGCCAGCAGACAATCTAGCGGGGGGGCCGGCGGGGAGCTGTTTTTT,CASRQSSGGAGGELFF